The following is a TCR beta chain sequence with its context. This specimen belongs to a study of technical replicates of blood from several donors. Method: immunoSEQ multiplex PCR; TCRdb's copy keeps in-frame clones and lacks some. This table has 70,000 to 95,000 clones, 94% appearing once. V lost 4 bases, J lost 4 bases, and 8 bases stayed unmatched. CDR1 is PRHDT, CDR2 FYEKMQ, per germline (reference sequence). The CDR3 extends over 15 amino acids. Sequenced sample: T cells isolated from PBMCs. This TCR was sampled from a human donor in good health. The gene calls are TRBV13 and TRBJ1-1, with TRBD1 matching over 8 bases. CDR3 DNA sequence: TGTGCCAGCAGCTCCCCCGGGACAGGCGCCACTGAAGCTTTCTTT. Encoded protein: CASSSPGTGATEAFF.